The 5 T cell receptor beta chains listed next were all sequenced from one sample in a study of T cell clones after liver transplantation. The table came from immunoSEQ multiplex PCR; TCRdb's copy has only in-frame clones and leaves some out. The table records roughly 70,000 clones, 90% of them present only once. The starting material was CD4+ T cells from blood, obtained before liver transplant. The source is a human donor who received a liver transplant.

The chain combines TRBV27 with TRBJ2-7; D might be TRBD2 (7 bases). Germline CDR1 and CDR2: MNHEY and SMNVEV (reference sequence). This CDR3 contains 13 residues. The CDR3 bases are TGTGTCGCTAGGGGGGGGGCTGCCGACGAGCAGTACTTC. It codes for CVARGGAADEQYF.

The chain combines TRBV9 with TRBJ2-1; TRBD2 aligns across 12 bases. This CDR3 region has 16 residues. Trimming cost V 3 bases and J 4 bases; bases outside gene matches: 5. CDR1 SGDLS and CDR2 YYNGEE come from the germline V gene. The CDR3 region has the DNA TGTGCCAGCAGCGCCACCGGGACTAGCGGGTACAATGAGCAGTTCTTC. Amino acid sequence: CASSATGTSGYNEQFF.

The V gene is TRBV27, the J gene TRBJ1-1, with D perhaps matching TRBD1 (5 bases). Germline V CDR1 and CDR2: MNHEY, SMNVEV (reference sequence). V lost 0 bases, J lost 5 bases, and 19 bases lay in between. This CDR3 has 17 residues. CDR3 region: CASSLSWDPRLGTEAFF. The CDR3 region has the DNA TGTGCCAGCAGTTTATCATGGGACCCCAGGCTTGGGACTGAAGCTTTCTTT.

This chain joins TRBV7-9 and TRBJ2-3; weak D call: TRBD2 (5 bases). Germline V CDR1 and CDR2: SEHNR, FQNEAQ (reference sequence). V was pared by 5 bases and J by 0 bases, with 12 bases between. CDR3 length equals 15 residues. In nucleotides, the CDR3 is TGTGCCAGCAGCCCGGACTCGTCTAGCACAGATACGCAGTATTTT. It specifies CASSPDSSSTDTQYF.

This clone was observed once. The chain employs TRBV19 and TRBJ2-1; 13 bases align to TRBD2. V was pared by 5 bases and J by 0 bases, with 7 bases of the junction left unmatched. Looked up from germline, CDR1 is LNHDA and CDR2 is SQIVND (reference sequence). The CDR3 length is 18 residues. As DNA, the CDR3 is TGTGCCAGTAGTTCGATCAGGACTAGCGGGAGCTCCTACAATGAGCAGTTCTTC. This gives the protein CASSSIRTSGSSYNEQFF.